The 2 T cell receptor beta chains given below trace back to one sample, sequenced in a study of T cell responses to AZD1222 COVID-19 vaccine. Measured with immunoSEQ multiplex PCR; TCRdb has only the in-frame clones, and not every one. The sample records some 170,000 clones, about 88% being singletons. The sample here was peripheral blood, taken on day 0 of AZD1222 vaccination. The source is an adult in good health.

This chain uses TRBV2 with TRBJ2-5; the match to TRBD2 covers 14 bases. CDR1 SNHLY and CDR2 FYNNEI come from the germline V gene. The CDR3 has 15 residues. The J segment lost 4 bases and the V segment lost 6 bases, leaving 4 bases of the junction unmatched. In nucleotides, the CDR3 is TGTGCCAGCAGGCTAGGGACTAGCGGGGGAGAGACCCAGTACTTC. It specifies CASRLGTSGGETQYF. The full variable domain, completed using reference TRBV2 and TRBJ2-5, is EPEVTQTPSHQVTQMGQEVILRCVPISNHLYFYWYRQILGQKVEFLVSFYNNEISEKSEIFDDQFSVERPDGSNFTLKIRSTKLEDSAMYFCASRLGTSGGETQYFGPGTRLLVL.

The chain links TRBV28 to TRBJ1-2; tentatively, D is TRBD1 (6 bases). Germline V gene sequence: CDR1 MDHEN, CDR2 SYDVKM. Trimming shortened V by 5 bases and J by 2 bases, and 15 bases separated the two germline ends. CDR3 length equals 15 residues. The CDR3 DNA sequence: TGTGCCAGCAGTCCCAGCCTTGACAGGAACTATGGCTACACCTTC. It is translated as CASSPSLDRNYGYTF.